This paragraph reports one T cell receptor (beta chain). Antigen: not known. This sample stems from a study of shared clonotypes between healthy human individuals. Study results and caveats: In contrast to clonotypes shared by all four donors, non-shared clonotypes had lower generation probabilities.

The CDR3 has 14 amino acids. Trimming took off 3 bases at V and 7 bases at J, with 16 bases between the two ends. Germline-derived CDR1 and CDR2 are MNHEY and SVGAGI. The study ran the assay at deep level. Here immunoSEQ multiplex PCR was the method, and the copy in TCRdb shows in-frame clones only, minus some. The table includes about 2.4 million clones, approximately 94% detected once. Sample: naive CD4+ T cells from PBMCs. Subset: CD45RA+ positively selected. This receptor was obtained from a man in his late teens or twenties in good health. Some clones in this sample may be carry-over from other donors' samples. This chain connects TRBV6-5 to TRBJ2-7; no firm D call. CDR3 amino acids: CASSYTAQMGEQYF. The CDR3 DNA follows: TGTGCCAGCAGTTATACGGCCCAAATGGGAGAGCAGTACTTC.